What follows are 23 T cell receptor beta chains derived from one specimen sequenced in a study of identical twins. TCRdb reprocessed the 5' RACE reads via MiXCR and lists one record per CDR3 protein. Of about 240,000 distinct CDR3 sequences listed, 10% to 13% are singletons. Sequencing used memory T cells sorted from blood. The receptors shown here come from a man aged 45-60 years in good health.

The chain employs TRBV24-1 and TRBJ2-2; D is unresolved. CDR1 and CDR2 (germline): KGHDR, SFDVKD. The CDR3 spans 14 residues. Deletions cut 4 bases from V and 5 bases from J, with 10 bases between. The CDR3 DNA reads TGTGCCACCAGTGACCGCCCCCGGACCGGGGAGCTGTTTTTT. Its protein is CATSDRPRTGELFF.

This clonotype was counted once. The chain is built from TRBV28 and TRBJ1-1; no clear D. There are 18 residues in the CDR3. Between the trimmed V and J ends, which lost 1 base and 0 bases, there was a span of 18 bases. From germline, CDR1 is MDHEN and CDR2 SYDVKM. CDR3 in amino acids: CASSLYPLEGNMNTEAFF. CDR3 nucleotide sequence: TGTGCCAGCAGTTTATATCCATTGGAAGGTAACATGAACACTGAAGCTTTCTTT.

A few counts support this clonotype. The chain couples TRBV7-2 to TRBJ2-5; 8 bases agree with TRBD2. The germline V gene encodes CDR1 SGHTA and CDR2 FQGNSA. The CDR3 has 15 residues. V lost 1 base, J lost 4 bases, and 5 bases stayed unmatched. The CDR3, as DNA: TGTGCCAGCAGCTTAGTCAGAGGACTAGCAGAGACCCAGTACTTC. It translates to CASSLVRGLAETQYF.

This clonotype was counted at least ten times. The chain combines TRBV20-1 with TRBJ2-7; 8 bases fit TRBD2. The V and J ends lost 4 bases and 4 bases, in that order; junction bases with no gene match: 15. The CDR3 covers 16 residues. Germline CDR1 and CDR2: DFQATT and SNEGSKA (reference sequence). Here the CDR3 reads CSANPVSGILIYEQYF. CDR3 nucleotides: TGCAGTGCTAACCCCGTTAGCGGGATCCTCATTTACGAGCAGTACTTC.

This clonotype appeared many times. The chain recombines TRBV4-3 with TRBJ2-5; D not resolved. The CDR3 is 15 residues long. Germline-derived CDR1 and CDR2 are LGHNA and YSLEER. The V and J ends lost 0 bases and 1 base respectively, with 9 bases between them. The CDR3 region is CASSQDTTAQETQYF. The CDR3 nucleotides read TGCGCCAGCAGCCAAGATACGACGGCCCAAGAGACCCAGTACTTC.

A few counts support this clonotype. The chain has TRBV20-1 and TRBJ2-5; tentatively, D is TRBD2 (6 bases). V was cut by 2 bases and J by 2 bases, with 12 bases left in between. Germline CDR1 reads DFQATT; CDR2 reads SNEGSKA (reference sequence). CDR3 length: 14 amino acids. The CDR3 reads CSARWASAQETQYF. CDR3 nucleotides: TGCAGTGCTAGATGGGCTAGCGCGCAAGAGACCCAGTACTTC.

The chain uses TRBV30 and TRBJ2-2, with TRBD1 matching over 7 bases. Germline V lookup: CDR1 GTSNPN, CDR2 SVGIG (reference sequence). CDR3 length: 14 amino acids. The V gene end was trimmed by 5 bases and the J gene end by 5 bases; junction bases not matched to a gene: 8. The CDR3 here is CAWAHRGRTGELFF. The CDR3 bases are TGTGCCTGGGCGCACAGGGGACGGACCGGGGAGCTGTTTTTT.

This clonotype was seen many times. The chain is built from TRBV7-8 and TRBJ2-7; D is perhaps TRBD1 (5 bases). The germline V and J ends were trimmed by 3 bases and 3 bases, with 6 bases remaining between them. This CDR3 comprises 12 residues. From germline, CDR1 is SGHVS and CDR2 FQNEAQ. The chain's CDR3 is CASSFQGYEQYF. The CDR3, as DNA: TGTGCCAGCAGCTTCCAGGGCTACGAGCAGTACTTC.

This clonotype was recorded many times. An end of the junction does not agree with germline; a read error may underlie this. The chain joins TRBV5-1 to TRBJ2-7; D possibly corresponds to TRBD1 (6 bases). From germline, CDR1 is SGHRS and CDR2 YFSETQ. This CDR3 is 14 amino acids long. The CDR3 nucleotides are TGTGCCAGCAGCTCGACAGGAGCCTCCTACGAGCAGTACTTC. Translating gives CASSSTGASYEQYF.

The sample holds a few counts of this clonotype. CDR3 bases: TGTGCCAGCAGCCTTAGCCACGATGGTTACGAGCAGTACTTC. Protein: CASSLSHDGYEQYF. This chain links TRBV27 with TRBJ2-7; no firm D call. Germline-derived CDR1 and CDR2 are MNHEY and SMNVEV (reference sequence). Trimming left V 6 bases short and J 4 bases short, with 16 bases between. The CDR3 totals 14 residues.

In the case of this clonotype: A much more abundant neighbour one base away suggests this may be a read error. The J gene is TRBJ1-2, the V gene TRBV5-1; D call uncertain. Germline V CDR1 and CDR2: SGHRS, YFSETQ. The CDR3 runs to 12 residues. As DNA, the CDR3 is TGCGCCAGCAGTCCCACGACCTATAGCTACACCTTC. The encoded protein is CASSPTTYSYTF.

The sample holds a few counts of this clonotype. The V and J genes are TRBV4-2 and TRBJ1-6; D remains unclear. This CDR3 has 16 amino acids. Germline-derived CDR1 and CDR2 are LGHNA and YNFKEQ. The germline V and J ends were trimmed by 0 bases and 7 bases, with 13 bases remaining between them. The CDR3 nucleotides are TGTGCCAGCAGCCAAGAGGGGAACACCATGAATTCACCCCTCCACTTT. Translation: CASSQEGNTMNSPLHF.

V is TRBV30 and J is TRBJ2-7, with TRBD1 matching over 7 bases. The V and J ends lost 4 bases and 1 base, in that order; junction bases with no gene match: 4. Germline values: CDR1 GTSNPN, CDR2 SVGIG (reference sequence). CDR3 length equals 13 residues. As DNA, the CDR3 is TGTGCCTGGAACGGACAGGCATCCTACGAGCAGTACTTC. Its protein is CAWNGQASYEQYF.

The chain employs TRBV23-1 and TRBJ2-4, with D perhaps being TRBD1 or TRBD2 (7 bases each). TRBV23-1 is an ORF, and what it does is uncertain. Trimming removed 0 bases from V and 1 base from J, with 16 bases in between. The CDR3 is 18 residues long. CDR3 protein: CASSQSPGEGAAKNIQYF. CDR3 nucleotide sequence: TGCGCCAGCAGTCAATCCCCCGGGGAGGGGGCTGCCAAAAACATTCAGTACTTC.

Many counts were recorded for this clonotype. This rearrangement joins TRBV7-8 to TRBJ1-5; the match to TRBD1 covers 9 bases. The V gene end was trimmed by 6 bases and the J gene end by 7 bases; junction bases not matched to a gene: 4. Germline CDR1 reads SGHVS; CDR2 reads FQNEAQ. The CDR3 runs to 13 residues. CDR3 DNA: TGTGCCAGCAGATCGGACAGGGGACAGCCCCAGCATTTT. This encodes CASRSDRGQPQHF.

For this clonotype: At one of its ends the junction is not consistent with the germline gene, which may arise from a read error. This sequence joins TRBV11-1 and TRBJ1-1, with TRBD1 identical over 7 bases. CDR1 SGHAT and CDR2 FQDESV come from the germline V gene (reference sequence). The CDR3 covers 14 residues. CDR3 nucleotides: TGTCCCAGCAGCTTAGGGACAGTGAACACTGAAGCTTTCTTT. It translates to CPSSLGTVNTEAFF.

This clonotype was observed a handful of times. This chain uses TRBV27 with TRBJ2-3, with 8 bases identical to TRBD2. This CDR3 has 15 residues. J was trimmed by 4 bases and V by 3 bases; bases with no gene match: 6. Per germline, CDR1 MNHEY and CDR2 SMNVEV (reference sequence). CDR3 loop: CASSFSGRVSDTQYF. The CDR3 coding sequence is TGTGCCAGCAGTTTCAGCGGGAGAGTATCAGATACGCAGTATTTT.

This clonotype has ten or more counts. The J gene is TRBJ2-1, the V gene TRBV12-3 or TRBV12-4; a weak D match, TRBD1 (6 bases). V shed 6 bases and J shed 9 bases, with 15 bases lying between them. The CDR3 length is 13 residues. CDR3 in DNA: TGTGCCAGCAGCTTACAGGGATTAGGTGAGCAGTTCTTC. Encoded protein: CASSLQGLGEQFF.

At least ten counts were recorded for this clonotype. This sequence joins TRBV10-3 and TRBJ2-4, with a weak D call TRBD2 (6 bases). The CDR3 runs 15 residues. Germline V CDR1 and CDR2: ENHRY, SYGVKD. Trimming left V 4 bases short and J 2 bases short, with 12 bases between. CDR3 sequence reads: CAISGGEWTKNIQYF. CDR3 DNA sequence: TGTGCCATCAGTGGGGGGGAATGGACCAAAAACATTCAGTACTTC.

This clonotype came up a few times. The chain combines TRBV4-1 with TRBJ2-7, with TRBD1 identical over 9 bases. The CDR3 runs to 16 residues. With V trimmed by 4 bases and J by 5 bases, 12 bases remained unmatched. Germline-derived CDR1 and CDR2 are MGHRA and YSYEKL. CDR3 nucleotides: TGCGCCAGCAGCCGGATGACTCCGGGACAGGGACACGAGCAGTACTTC. Translating it yields CASSRMTPGQGHEQYF.

This clonotype was counted many times. The gene calls are TRBV7-9 and TRBJ2-2; D not certain. The CDR3 spans 13 residues. With 2 bases removed from V and 4 bases from J, the gap between germline ends came to 5 bases. Germline values: CDR1 SEHNR, CDR2 FQNEAQ (reference sequence). CDR3 DNA: TGTGCCAGCAGCTTACTGATCACCGGGGAGCTGTTTTTT. The encoded protein is CASSLLITGELFF.

Ten or more counts support this clonotype. The rearrangement joins TRBV20-1 to TRBJ1-1; a weak D match, TRBD1 (5 bases). The ends were cut back, 0 bases at V and 3 bases at J, with 17 bases in the middle. Germline V gene lookup returns CDR1 DFQATT and CDR2 SNEGSKA (reference sequence). This CDR3 is 16 amino acids long. The CDR3 DNA reads as TGCAGTGCTAGAGAAACTCCAAGGGGTTTGGACACTGAAGCTTTCTTT. It translates to CSARETPRGLDTEAFF.

This chain uses TRBV12-3 or TRBV12-4 with TRBJ1-1; no clear D. The CDR3 runs 13 residues. Between the trimmed V and J ends, which lost 3 bases and 1 base, there was a span of 6 bases. CDR3 DNA: TGTGCCAGCAGTTTGCGGGAGAACACTGAAGCTTTCTTT. This encodes CASSLRENTEAFF.